The 13 T cell receptor beta chains given below trace back to one sample, sequenced in a study of blood T cell repertoires in COVID-19. Method: immunoSEQ multiplex PCR; TCRdb's copy keeps in-frame clones and lacks some. The sample lists 90,000 to 120,000 clones, around 88% occurring once. Material for sequencing was peripheral blood. These receptors all stem from a man aged 50-60 years with active or convalescent COVID-19.

The chain has TRBV19 and TRBJ2-2; TRBD1 might be the D (6 bases). Deletions cut 2 bases from V and 4 bases from J, with 11 bases between. From germline, CDR1 is LNHDA and CDR2 SQIVND (reference sequence). The CDR3 has 15 amino acids. CDR3 bases: TGTGCCAGTAGTATAAGACAGGATGGCACCGGGGAGCTGTTTTTT. It is translated as CASSIRQDGTGELFF.

The CDR3 region has the DNA TGTGCCAGCAGTTCGCCTATTCCCCTGCAGGGGTGGGCTGAAGCTTTCTTT. Its translation is CASSSPIPLQGWAEAFF. V and J are TRBV28 and TRBJ1-1; D is possibly TRBD1 (6 bases). With 4 bases removed from V and 6 bases from J, the gap between germline ends came to 24 bases. The CDR3 spans 17 residues. Germline CDR1 reads MDHEN; CDR2 reads SYDVKM.

The chain combines TRBV5-6 with TRBJ2-3; 9 bases agree with TRBD1. CDR3 length equals 16 residues. Germline loops: CDR1 SGHDT, CDR2 YYEEEE. V lost 4 bases, J lost 2 bases, and 8 bases stayed unmatched. The CDR3 DNA reads TGTGCCAGCAGCGGGGCCGGGACAGGGTTCACAGATACGCAGTATTTT. Encoded protein: CASSGAGTGFTDTQYF.

This rearrangement joins TRBV5-4 to TRBJ2-3, with TRBD2 matching 7 bases. This CDR3 has 14 amino acids. The junction had 8 bases not matched to a gene; V was cut back by 6 bases and J by 4 bases. The V gene's germline CDR1 is SGHNT and CDR2 YYREEE (reference sequence). The CDR3 region is CASTHYAGADTQYF. The CDR3 nucleotides are TGTGCCAGCACCCACTATGCGGGAGCAGATACGCAGTATTTT.

The table lists this clone with a count of one. V usage is TRBV19 and J usage is TRBJ1-4; TRBD1 aligns across 7 bases. This CDR3 comprises 14 residues. Trimming took 8 bases from V and 7 from J; bases not matched to a gene: 10. CDR1 and CDR2 from the germline V gene are LNHDA and SQIVND (reference sequence). In DNA form, the CDR3 reads TGTGCCAGTGCAGAGGGGGCACGGGGTGAAAAACTGTTTTTT. Amino acid sequence: CASAEGARGEKLFF.

The V and J genes are TRBV18 and TRBJ2-3; tentative D call: TRBD2 (5 bases). The length of the CDR3 is 16 residues. Trimming shortened V by 5 bases and J by 7 bases, and 22 bases separated the two germline ends. The germline V gene encodes CDR1 KGHSH and CDR2 LQKENI. This chain's CDR3 is CASSTSGPGNDNTQYF. In DNA, the CDR3 is TGTGCCAGCTCAACGTCGGGCCCGGGAAATGATAATACGCAGTATTTT.

The gene calls are TRBV19 and TRBJ2-6, with D unresolved. CDR3 length: 17 amino acids. CDR1 is LNHDA, CDR2 SQIVND, per germline (reference sequence). Trimming took 3 bases from V and 1 from J, leaving 13 bases between them. The CDR3 spells CASSIIFGGSGANVLTF. The DNA of the CDR3 is TGTGCCAGTAGTATTATCTTCGGCGGTTCTGGGGCCAACGTCCTGACTTTC.

This chain links TRBV2 with TRBJ1-4; TRBD1 might be the D (6 bases). This CDR3 comprises 16 residues. The ends were cut back, 6 bases at V and 0 bases at J, with 14 bases in the middle. Germline V gene lookup returns CDR1 SNHLY and CDR2 FYNNEI. CDR3 protein: CASRQGRSATNEKLFF. CDR3 in DNA: TGTGCCAGCAGACAGGGTCGGAGTGCAACTAATGAAAAACTGTTTTTT.

The rearrangement joins TRBV6-5 to TRBJ2-7, with 7 bases aligning to TRBD2. The CDR3 length is 14 residues. V shed 8 bases and J 2 bases; nucleotides not matched to a gene: 9. Germline loops: CDR1 MNHEY, CDR2 SVGAGI. CDR3 sequence (DNA): TGTGCCAGCCGGATCAGCGGGAATGCCTACGAGCAGTACTTC. This sequence encodes CASRISGNAYEQYF.

The chain employs TRBV7-8 and TRBJ1-2; possibly TRBD1 for D (5 bases). CDR1 is SGHVS and CDR2 is FQNEAQ in the germline V gene. There are 15 residues in the CDR3. The V gene lost 5 bases and the J gene lost 4 bases, with 17 bases spanning the gap. The CDR3 loop is CASSHRDSATYGYTF. The CDR3 region has the DNA TGTGCCAGCAGCCACCGGGACTCAGCAACCTATGGCTACACCTTC.

This chain links TRBV10-3 with TRBJ2-1; TRBD1 matches at 9 bases. The CDR3 has 17 residues. Trimming took 4 bases from V and 3 from J; bases not matched to a gene: 10. CDR1 is ENHRY and CDR2 is SYGVKD in the germline V gene. CDR3 sequence (DNA): TGTGCCATCAGTGGGAACCCCGGGACAGGGCACTACAATGAGCAGTTCTTC. Translating gives CAISGNPGTGHYNEQFF.

The CDR3 DNA reads as TGTGCCAGCAGCCAAGATCTGACAGGGGGTTTGCGGGAGCAGTACTTC. Protein sequence: CASSQDLTGGLREQYF. This rearrangement joins TRBV3-1 (or the pseudogene TRBV3-2) to TRBJ2-7, with 9 nucleotides matching TRBD1. From germline, CDR1 is LGHDT and CDR2 YNNKEL (reference sequence). The CDR3 runs 16 residues. V dropped 0 bases and J dropped 7; count of bases not matched to a gene: 10.

The gene calls are TRBV5-6 and TRBJ1-6; tentative D call: TRBD1 (5 bases). Per germline, CDR1 SGHDT and CDR2 YYEEEE. CDR3 length equals 13 residues. The V gene lost 2 bases and the J gene lost 12 bases, with 12 bases spanning the gap. In DNA form, the CDR3 reads TGTGCCAGCAGCTTCGGGGGGGTGAGACCCCTCCACTTT. Translated: CASSFGGVRPLHF.